The rows below give T cell receptor beta chains drawn from one sample of a study of blood T cell repertoires in COVID-19. The protocol was immunoSEQ multiplex PCR, while the TCRdb copy is restricted to in-frame clones and leaves out a portion. The table records about 160,000 clones, around four fifths of them present only once. What was sequenced was peripheral blood. The receptors stem from a woman over 75 with acute or convalescent COVID-19. The CDR3 runs from the conserved cysteine through the conserved F or W. A D gene is named only where the DNA matches it firmly. Clone size is not always given. Where it is, it says once, few, many or a class for expanded clones.

size: -
J: TRBJ2-7
V: TRBV3-1/TRBV3-2
D: TRBD2
CDR3: CASSSPSSGSLASGEQYF
DNA: TGTGCCAGCAGCTCGCCGAGTAGCGGGAGTTTGGCCTCGGGGGAGCAGTACTTC

size: -
J: TRBJ1-2
V: TRBV12-3/TRBV12-4
D: -
CDR3: CASSRGLGGYTF
DNA: TGTGCCAGCAGTAGGGGCTTGGGGGGCTACACCTTC

size: -
J: TRBJ2-7
V: TRBV24-1
D: -
CDR3: CATSAGGAVGQYF
DNA: TGTGCCACCAGTGCTGGAGGGGCGGTGGGGCAGTACTTC

size: -
J: TRBJ1-1
V: TRBV30
D: -
CDR3: CAWSVLDSVNTEAFF
DNA: TGTGCCTGGAGTGTATTGGACAGCGTGAACACTGAAGCTTTCTTT

size: -
J: TRBJ1-5
V: TRBV18
D: -
CDR3: CASSPGSNSNQPQHF
DNA: TGTGCCAGCTCACCTGGGAGTAATAGCAATCAGCCCCAGCATTTT

size: -
J: TRBJ2-2
V: TRBV2
D: TRBD2
CDR3: CASAQLPGLGSGELFF
DNA: TGTGCCAGCGCACAGCTTCCGGGACTAGGGTCCGGGGAGCTGTTTTTT

size: few
J: TRBJ1-2
V: TRBV4-1
D: -
CDR3: CASSQDVQGIYGYTF
DNA: TGCGCCAGCAGCCAAGACGTACAGGGAATCTATGGCTACACCTTC

size: few
J: TRBJ2-1
V: TRBV5-1
D: TRBD1
CDR3: CASSLAPGQGAEQFF
DNA: TGCGCCAGCAGCTTAGCCCCGGGACAGGGCGCTGAGCAGTTCTTC

size: -
J: TRBJ2-7
V: TRBV24-1
D: -
CDR3: CATQDGVSYEQYF
DNA: TGTGCCACTCAGGACGGGGTCTCCTACGAGCAGTACTTC

size: -
J: TRBJ1-1
V: TRBV6-2/TRBV6-3
D: -
CDR3: CASSRGGEAFF
DNA: TGTGCCAGCAGTCGTGGGGGGGAAGCTTTCTTT

size: -
J: TRBJ2-7
V: TRBV6-2/TRBV6-3
D: TRBD2
CDR3: CASSYPLTSGRLYEQYF
DNA: TGTGCCAGCAGTTACCCCCTGACTAGCGGGAGGTTGTACGAGCAGTACTTC

size: few
J: TRBJ2-7
V: TRBV5-6
D: -
CDR3: CASSKDGRSSYEQYF
DNA: TGTGCCAGCAGCAAGGATGGGAGGAGCTCCTACGAGCAGTACTTC

size: -
J: TRBJ2-5
V: TRBV6-6
D: TRBD1
CDR3: CASSDRGRETQYF
DNA: TGTGCCAGCAGTGACAGGGGGCGGGAGACCCAGTACTTC

size: few
J: TRBJ2-1
V: TRBV27
D: TRBD2
CDR3: CASSLFKLAGGHEQFF
DNA: TGTGCCAGCAGTCTCTTTAAGCTAGCGGGAGGTCATGAGCAGTTCTTC

size: -
J: TRBJ1-2
V: TRBV24-1
D: -
CDR3: CATSDRTDNYGYTF
DNA: TGTGCCACCAGTGACCGGACAGATAACTATGGCTACACCTTC

size: -
J: TRBJ2-7
V: TRBV19
D: TRBD1
CDR3: CASSIGDRGTYEQYF
DNA: TGTGCCAGTAGTATAGGGGACAGGGGGACCTACGAGCAGTACTTC

size: -
J: TRBJ2-1
V: TRBV4-1
D: TRBD2
CDR3: CASSQPGLAGEQFF
DNA: TGCGCCAGCAGCCAACCGGGACTAGCGGGTGAGCAGTTCTTC

size: -
J: TRBJ1-1
V: TRBV5-6
D: -
CDR3: CASSSGLNTEAFF
DNA: TGTGCCAGCAGCTCAGGCCTGAACACTGAAGCTTTCTTT

size: few
J: TRBJ1-2
V: TRBV7-9
D: TRBD1
CDR3: CASSYHRGGNYGYTF
DNA: TGTGCCAGCAGCTACCACAGGGGGGGAAACTATGGCTACACCTTC

size: -
J: TRBJ1-5
V: TRBV5-1
D: TRBD1
CDR3: CASSLTGQAGQPQHF
DNA: TGCGCCAGCAGCTTGACGGGACAGGCGGGACAGCCCCAGCATTTT

size: few
J: TRBJ1-1
V: TRBV2
D: TRBD1
CDR3: CASRGQDRGRVNTEAFF
DNA: TGTGCCAGCAGGGGACAAGACAGGGGGCGCGTGAACACTGAAGCTTTCTTT

size: -
J: TRBJ1-5
V: TRBV5-1
D: TRBD1
CDR3: CASSRQGENQPQHF
DNA: TGCGCCAGCAGCAGACAGGGGGAAAATCAGCCCCAGCATTTT

size: -
J: TRBJ2-1
V: TRBV7-2
D: TRBD2
CDR3: CASSYRTSVLNEQFF
DNA: TGTGCCAGCAGCTATCGGACTAGCGTTTTGAATGAGCAGTTCTTC

size: -
J: TRBJ2-2
V: TRBV7-7
D: TRBD1
CDR3: CASSLNPTGGSYTGELFF
DNA: TGTGCCAGCAGCCTCAACCCTACAGGGGGCAGCTACACCGGGGAGCTGTTTTTT

size: -
J: TRBJ2-5
V: TRBV27
D: -
CDR3: CASSFLPTGETQYF
DNA: TGTGCCAGCAGTTTTCTACCAACCGGAGAGACCCAGTACTTC

size: many
J: TRBJ2-7
V: TRBV19
D: -
CDR3: CASSPQGLSGTAIEYEQYF
DNA: TGTGCCAGTAGTCCTCAAGGGCTTAGCGGGACAGCCATCGAGTACGAGCAGTACTTC

size: -
J: TRBJ2-1
V: TRBV5-6
D: TRBD2
CDR3: CASSSGLAGESSYNEQFF
DNA: TGTGCCAGCAGCTCGGGACTAGCGGGAGAGAGCTCCTACAATGAGCAGTTCTTC

size: -
J: TRBJ2-7
V: TRBV29-1
D: -
CDR3: CSVGSLRGLFSSYEQYF
DNA: TGCAGCGTTGGGTCTCTTAGGGGCCTATTCAGCTCCTACGAGCAGTACTTC

size: -
J: TRBJ2-1
V: TRBV3-1/TRBV3-2
D: TRBD2
CDR3: CASSPRRLAGRSSYNEQFF
DNA: TGTGCCAGCAGCCCCCGGCGGCTAGCGGGGAGGAGCTCCTACAATGAGCAGTTCTTC

size: -
J: TRBJ2-1
V: TRBV19
D: -
CDR3: CASSPRGRGGNEQFF
DNA: TGTGCCAGTAGCCCCAGGGGACGAGGTGGCAATGAGCAGTTCTTC

size: -
J: TRBJ1-1
V: TRBV7-8
D: TRBD1
CDR3: CASSSNRGMNTEAFF
DNA: TGTGCCAGCAGCTCAAACAGGGGCATGAACACTGAAGCTTTCTTT

size: -
J: TRBJ1-5
V: TRBV27
D: TRBD1
CDR3: CASSFDRVTQPQHF
DNA: TGTGCCAGCAGCTTTGACAGGGTAACTCAGCCCCAGCATTTT

size: -
J: TRBJ2-4
V: TRBV4-1
D: -
CDR3: CASSPFRGTKDIQYF
DNA: TGCGCCAGCAGCCCCTTTCGCGGGACGAAGGACATTCAGTACTTC

size: few
J: TRBJ1-1
V: TRBV29-1
D: -
CDR3: CSVLQPGTEAFF
DNA: TGCAGCGTTTTACAGCCAGGGACTGAAGCTTTCTTT

size: -
J: TRBJ2-2
V: TRBV5-5
D: TRBD1
CDR3: CASSGAGTGLTGELFF
DNA: TGTGCCAGCAGCGGAGCCGGGACAGGGCTCACCGGGGAGCTGTTTTTT

size: -
J: TRBJ2-3
V: TRBV6-1
D: -
CDR3: CASSEFILGVGTDTQYF
DNA: TGTGCCAGCAGTGAATTCATCCTAGGGGTGGGCACAGATACGCAGTATTTT

size: -
J: TRBJ2-7
V: TRBV5-1
D: TRBD1
CDR3: CASSLVRTGSYEQYF
DNA: TGCGCCAGCAGCTTGGTTAGGACAGGGAGCTACGAGCAGTACTTC

size: -
J: TRBJ1-1
V: TRBV6-1
D: TRBD1
CDR3: CASSENRGLTEAFF
DNA: TGTGCCAGCAGTGAAAACAGGGGGCTCACTGAAGCTTTCTTT

size: -
J: TRBJ1-6
V: TRBV2
D: TRBD1
CDR3: CASSDSGQGNSPLHF
DNA: TGTGCCAGCAGTGACTCGGGACAGGGTAATTCACCCCTCCACTTT

size: -
J: TRBJ2-7
V: TRBV10-3
D: TRBD2
CDR3: CAISDPTSSSYEQYF
DNA: TGTGCCATCAGTGATCCGACTAGCAGTTCCTACGAGCAGTACTTC

size: -
J: TRBJ2-7
V: TRBV25-1
D: TRBD2
CDR3: CASSDGGGYEQYF
DNA: TGTGCCAGCAGTGACGGGGGGGGTTACGAGCAGTACTTC

size: -
J: TRBJ1-3
V: TRBV5-5
D: -
CDR3: CASSLEGVGNTIYF
DNA: TGTGCCAGCAGCTTGGAAGGGGTCGGAAACACCATATATTTT

size: -
J: TRBJ2-1
V: TRBV5-1
D: -
CDR3: CASSLALASYNEQFF
DNA: TGCGCCAGCAGCTTGGCGCTAGCGTCCTACAATGAGCAGTTCTTC

size: once
J: TRBJ2-3
V: TRBV7-2
D: -
CDR3: CASSLQVGQPQYF
DNA: TGTGCCAGCAGCCTACAGGTGGGACAACCGCAGTATTTT

size: -
J: TRBJ2-5
V: TRBV19
D: -
CDR3: CASSTGQLETQYF
DNA: TGTGCCAGTAGTACCGGACAGCTGGAGACCCAGTACTTC

size: -
J: TRBJ1-2
V: TRBV7-8
D: -
CDR3: CASSLGLGRNYGYTF
DNA: TGTGCCAGCAGCCTTGGGTTGGGGCGTAACTATGGCTACACCTTC

size: -
J: TRBJ2-7
V: TRBV3-1/TRBV3-2
D: TRBD1
CDR3: CASSRGWDRAEQYF
DNA: TGTGCCAGCAGCCGGGGTTGGGACAGGGCCGAGCAGTACTTC

size: few
J: TRBJ1-5
V: TRBV19
D: TRBD1
CDR3: CASSPPPDRQPQHF
DNA: TGTGCCAGTAGTCCCCCCCCGGACAGGCAGCCCCAGCATTTT

size: -
J: TRBJ2-7
V: TRBV19
D: TRBD1
CDR3: CASSPRTGNSYEQYF
DNA: TGTGCCAGTAGTCCTCGGACAGGGAACTCCTACGAGCAGTACTTC

size: -
J: TRBJ2-2
V: TRBV7-9
D: -
CDR3: CASSLLDFLTGELFF
DNA: TGTGCCAGCAGCTTACTGGACTTTCTCACCGGGGAGCTGTTTTTT

size: few
J: TRBJ2-5
V: TRBV15
D: -
CDR3: CATSRDSQETQYF
DNA: TGTGCCACCAGCAGGGACAGCCAAGAGACCCAGTACTTC

size: -
J: TRBJ2-5
V: TRBV5-1
D: TRBD2
CDR3: CASSPGLAGGLQETQYF
DNA: TGCGCCAGCAGCCCAGGACTAGCGGGAGGCCTCCAAGAGACCCAGTACTTC

size: -
J: TRBJ2-1
V: TRBV11-3
D: -
CDR3: CASSLGSSGSYNEQFF
DNA: TGTGCCAGCAGCTTAGGAAGTTCCGGCTCCTACAATGAGCAGTTCTTC